This T cell receptor (beta chain) was identified during a study of follicular helper T cells after annual influenza vaccination. The sample holds one count of this clone. Sequencing of TCRB used Survey level resolution. The data were produced by immunoSEQ multiplex PCR, yet TCRdb's version contains in-frame clones alone and is incomplete. The sample has some 10,000 clones, approximately 78% seen once. The CDR3 is 15 residues long. Germline assignment: CDR1 KGHSH and CDR2 LQKENI. Trimming removed 1 base from V and 1 base from J, with 7 bases in between. As to time point: 2015-2016 season, 7 days after influenza vaccination. Donors were community-dwelling with no influenza vaccine in the prior 6 months.

Sequenced here: CXCR5+ CD38- circulating T follicular helper cells from blood, sampled 7 days after influenza vaccination. Subset reported: circulating Tfh, non-naive CD4+CXCR5+PD-1+ (ICOS+CD38+ or ICOS-CD38-). This TCR came from an adult who received the influenza vaccine. The chain recombines TRBV18 with TRBJ2-2; D may correspond to TRBD1 or TRBD2 (5 bases each). The CDR3 region is CASSPQGRNTGELFF. The CDR3 DNA is TGTGCCAGCTCACCACAGGGGAGGAACACCGGGGAGCTGTTTTTT.